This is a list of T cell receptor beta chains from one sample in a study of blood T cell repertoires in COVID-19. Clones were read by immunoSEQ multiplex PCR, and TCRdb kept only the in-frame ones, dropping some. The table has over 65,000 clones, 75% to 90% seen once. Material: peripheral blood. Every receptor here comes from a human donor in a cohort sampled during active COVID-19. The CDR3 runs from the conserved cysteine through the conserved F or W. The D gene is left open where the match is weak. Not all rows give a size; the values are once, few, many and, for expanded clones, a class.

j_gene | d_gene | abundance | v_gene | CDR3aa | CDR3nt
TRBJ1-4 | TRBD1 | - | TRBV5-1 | CASSLGQGSEKLFF | TGCGCCAGCAGCTTGGGACAGGGGAGCGAAAAACTGTTTTTT
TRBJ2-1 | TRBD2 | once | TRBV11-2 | CASSPLAGGVGEQFF | TGTGCCAGCAGCCCACTAGCGGGAGGCGTGGGGGAGCAGTTCTTC
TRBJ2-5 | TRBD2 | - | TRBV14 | CASSPLAVVQETQYF | TGTGCCAGCAGCCCCCTAGCGGTCGTACAAGAGACCCAGTACTTC
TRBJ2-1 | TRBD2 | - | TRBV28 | CASSLPGLAVYNEQFF | TGTGCCAGCAGTTTACCCGGACTAGCGGTTTACAATGAGCAGTTCTTC
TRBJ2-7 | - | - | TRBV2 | CASRRTLSGYEQYF | TGTGCCAGCAGGCGGACATTATCGGGCTACGAGCAGTACTTC
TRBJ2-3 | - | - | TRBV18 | CASGLIEDSTDTQYF | TGTGCCAGCGGGCTCATTGAGGACTCCACAGATACGCAGTATTTT
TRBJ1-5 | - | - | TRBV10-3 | CAISEREEQPQHF | TGTGCCATCAGTGAGCGTGAGGAACAGCCCCAGCATTTT
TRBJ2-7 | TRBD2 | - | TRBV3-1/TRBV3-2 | CASSQDTSGSHEQYF | TGTGCCAGCAGCCAAGACACTAGCGGGAGCCACGAGCAGTACTTC
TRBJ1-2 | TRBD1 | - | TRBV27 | CASSARGLGYGYTF | TGTGCCAGCAGCGCCAGGGGGCTGGGCTATGGCTACACCTTC
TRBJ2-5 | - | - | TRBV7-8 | CASSLPHWGSGGQETQYF | TGTGCCAGCAGCTTACCCCATTGGGGGAGTGGGGGGCAAGAGACCCAGTACTTC
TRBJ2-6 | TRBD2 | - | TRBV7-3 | CASSAGGSGANVLTF | TGTGCCAGCAGCGCCGGGGGGTCCGGGGCCAACGTCCTGACTTTC
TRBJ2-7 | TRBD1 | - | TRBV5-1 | CASSPGQGAGEQYF | TGCGCCAGCAGCCCGGGACAGGGGGCTGGGGAGCAGTACTTC
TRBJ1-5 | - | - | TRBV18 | CASSPQDTGSNQPQHF | TGTGCCAGCTCACCACAGGACACTGGTAGCAATCAGCCCCAGCATTTT
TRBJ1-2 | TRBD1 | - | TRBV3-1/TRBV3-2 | CASSQDRTGTGTYQGYGYTF | TGTGCCAGCAGCCAAGATCGAACCGGGACAGGGACCTATCAAGGCTATGGCTACACCTTC
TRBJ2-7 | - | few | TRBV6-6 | CASTLGQAYEQYF | TGTGCCAGCACCCTGGGGCAGGCCTACGAGCAGTACTTC
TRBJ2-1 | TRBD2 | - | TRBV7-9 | CASSPRLAGEAHEQFF | TGTGCCAGCAGCCCTCGACTAGCGGGAGAAGCACATGAGCAGTTCTTC
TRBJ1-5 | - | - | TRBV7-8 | CASSSDRLNQPQHF | TGTGCCAGCAGCTCTGACAGGCTCAATCAGCCCCAGCATTTT
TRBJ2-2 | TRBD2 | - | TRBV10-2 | CASSDTSGMHNTGELFF | TGCGCCAGCAGTGATACTAGCGGGATGCATAACACCGGGGAGCTGTTTTTT
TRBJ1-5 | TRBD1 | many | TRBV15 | CATSSGQGGQPQHF | TGTGCCACCAGCTCAGGACAGGGGGGACAGCCCCAGCATTTT
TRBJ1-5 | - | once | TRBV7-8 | CASSPRAGLNQPQHF | TGTGCCAGCAGCCCCCGGGCAGGGCTCAATCAGCCCCAGCATTTT
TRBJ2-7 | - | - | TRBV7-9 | CASSLVQGNYEQYF | TGTGCCAGCAGCCTTGTTCAGGGGAACTACGAGCAGTACTTC
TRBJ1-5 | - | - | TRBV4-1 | CASAVLEGNQPQHF | TGCGCCAGCGCGGTTCTCGAGGGCAATCAGCCCCAGCATTTT
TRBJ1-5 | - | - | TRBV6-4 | CASSRDRGTPQHF | TGTGCCAGCAGTCGCGACCGGGGGACGCCCCAGCATTTT
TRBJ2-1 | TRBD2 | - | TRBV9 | CASSPQMTSGLYNEQFF | TGTGCCAGCAGCCCCCAAATGACTAGCGGATTATACAATGAGCAGTTCTTC
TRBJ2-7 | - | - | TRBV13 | CASSFALQGICEQYF | TGTGCCAGCAGCTTCGCCCTGCAGGGTATCTGCGAGCAGTACTTC
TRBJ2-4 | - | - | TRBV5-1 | CASSLTTGAKNIQYF | TGCGCCAGCAGCTTGACGACAGGAGCCAAAAACATTCAGTACTTC
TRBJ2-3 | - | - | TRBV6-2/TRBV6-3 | CASSWSGPTGTDTQYF | TGTGCCAGCAGTTGGTCAGGCCCCACTGGCACAGATACGCAGTATTTT
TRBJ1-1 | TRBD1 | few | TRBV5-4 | CASSLDRGNTEAFF | TGTGCCAGCAGCTTGGACAGGGGAAACACTGAAGCTTTCTTT
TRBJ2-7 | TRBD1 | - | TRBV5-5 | CASSSPGQTYEQYF | TGTGCCAGCAGCTCGCCGGGACAGACCTACGAGCAGTACTTC
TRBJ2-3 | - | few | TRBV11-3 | CASSPRGTTDTQYF | TGTGCCAGCAGCCCCCGGGGAACCACAGATACGCAGTATTTT
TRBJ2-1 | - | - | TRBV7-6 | CASSLDGGGYYNEQFF | TGTGCCAGCAGCTTAGACGGGGGAGGATACTACAATGAGCAGTTCTTC
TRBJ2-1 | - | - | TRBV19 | CASTGSGEQFF | TGTGCCAGTACCGGGAGCGGTGAGCAGTTCTTC
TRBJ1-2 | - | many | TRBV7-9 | CASSLQGNYGYTF | TGTGCCAGCAGCTTACAGGGGAACTATGGCTACACCTTC
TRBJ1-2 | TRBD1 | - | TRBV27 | CASSLTPGQGAVGYTF | TGTGCCAGCAGTTTAACCCCCGGGCAGGGGGCTGTTGGCTACACCTTC
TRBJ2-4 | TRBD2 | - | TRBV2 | CASSTIAGGSQLAKNIQYF | TGTGCCAGCAGTACCATAGCGGGGGGTAGCCAACTAGCCAAAAACATTCAGTACTTC
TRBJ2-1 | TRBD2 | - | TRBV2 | CASSDKGTSGNNEQFF | TGTGCCAGCAGTGATAAAGGGACTAGCGGTAACAATGAGCAGTTCTTC
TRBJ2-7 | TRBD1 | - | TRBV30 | CAWSPELGTATRGEQYF | TGTGCCTGGAGCCCGGAGCTGGGGACAGCGACAAGGGGCGAGCAGTACTTC
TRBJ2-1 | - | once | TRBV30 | CAWTRDSSYNEQFF | TGTGCCTGGACCCGGGACTCCTCCTACAATGAGCAGTTCTTC
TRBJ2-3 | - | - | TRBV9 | CASSPYRGSSTDTQYF | TGTGCCAGCAGCCCGTATCGGGGGTCTAGCACAGATACGCAGTATTTT
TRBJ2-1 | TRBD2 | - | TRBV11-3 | CASSSGLAGGLSGEQFF | TGTGCCAGCAGCTCCGGACTAGCGGGAGGGTTGTCCGGTGAGCAGTTCTTC
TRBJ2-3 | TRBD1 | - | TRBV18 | CAASRQGAETDTQYF | TGTGCAGCTAGTAGACAGGGGGCCGAGACAGATACGCAGTATTTT
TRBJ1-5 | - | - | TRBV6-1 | CASSEALPNQPQHF | TGTGCCAGCAGTGAAGCACTTCCCAATCAGCCCCAGCATTTT